Below are 18 T cell receptor beta chains sequenced from a single sample in a study of cytomegalovirus exposure and HLA in healthy donors. The PCR contained 60 Vbeta and 13 Jbeta primers. TCRdb's table, derived via immunoSEQ multiplex PCR, lists solely in-frame clones and lacks some. Here the sample spans tens of thousands of clones, about 78% being singletons. Source material: PBMCs. These receptors came from a woman in her thirties or forties in good health and CMV-seropositive.

In its sample, this clone was seen a few times. The J gene is TRBJ2-7, the V gene TRBV27, with TRBD1 as a possible D gene (5 bases). The CDR3 is 12 residues long. V was trimmed by 5 bases and J by 6 bases, leaving 11 bases between them. CDR1 is MNHEY, CDR2 SMNVEV, per germline (reference sequence). CDR3: CASSQGHGEQYF. In DNA form, the CDR3 reads TGTGCCAGCAGTCAAGGACACGGCGAGCAGTACTTC.

The V call is TRBV19, the J call TRBJ2-2, with 7 bases aligning to TRBD1. Trimming at V came to 5 bases and at J to 9 bases, leaving 12 bases not matched to a gene. CDR1 and CDR2 (germline): LNHDA, SQIVND (reference sequence). The CDR3 runs to 15 residues. This chain's CDR3 is CASSPLDRETRELFF. In DNA form, the CDR3 reads TGTGCCAGTAGTCCCCTCGACAGGGAGACCCGGGAGCTGTTTTTT.

CDR3: CASSFDRSSQETQYF. The CDR3 DNA sequence: TGTGCCAGCAGCTTTGATCGGAGCTCCCAAGAGACCCAGTACTTC. This rearrangement joins TRBV5-4 to TRBJ2-5; D is unclear. Trimming removed 2 bases from V and 1 base from J, with 12 bases in between. In germline, CDR1 is SGHNT, CDR2 YYREEE (reference sequence). The CDR3 runs to 15 residues.

This chain uses TRBV30 with TRBJ1-5; TRBD1 is a possible D gene (6 bases). Germline-derived CDR1 and CDR2 are GTSNPN and SVGIG (reference sequence). The V end was cut by 0 bases, the J end by 13 bases, with 16 bases between. The CDR3 is 13 residues long. As DNA, the CDR3 is TGTGCCTGGAGTGTGGGGGGGGGCCAGTATCAGCATTTT. Residues: CAWSVGGGQYQHF.

The CDR3 region is CASSNSRGQDYGYTF. The CDR3 bases are TGTGCCAGCAGTAATTCCCGAGGACAGGACTATGGCTACACCTTC. This sequence joins TRBV28 and TRBJ1-2; TRBD1 matches 7 bases. Losses at the gene ends were 5 bases for V and 3 bases for J; bases not matched to a gene: 9. Germline lookup yields CDR1 MDHEN and CDR2 SYDVKM. The CDR3 covers 15 residues.

The chain joins TRBV28 to TRBJ1-2; D call uncertain. The CDR3 loop spans 19 amino acids. CDR1 and CDR2 (germline): MDHEN, SYDVKM. Trimming cost V 2 bases and J 7 bases, with 29 bases left between them. In DNA, the CDR3 is TGTGCCAGCAGTTTAAGGTGGCGGGTCAATCTCCACTCTATCCGTGGCTACACCTTC. Encoded protein: CASSLRWRVNLHSIRGYTF.

The DNA of the CDR3 is TGTGCCAGCCTGTGGACAGGGAGTCGGGGCTACACCTTC. Its protein product is CASLWTGSRGYTF. The genes are TRBV6-1 and TRBJ1-2; 8 bases are a match to TRBD1. V shed 8 bases and J 8 bases; nucleotides not matched to a gene: 10. This CDR3 is built from 13 residues. Germline values: CDR1 MNHNS, CDR2 SASEGT.

The DNA for the CDR3 is TGTGCCAGCAGTTCGGGACAGGGGGCGATTGAAGCTTTCTTT. Protein: CASSSGQGAIEAFF. This chain uses TRBV6-1 with TRBJ1-1, with 12 positions matching TRBD1. The CDR3 consists of 14 residues. The germline V gene has CDR1 MNHNS and CDR2 SASEGT. V trimming: 5 bases; J trimming: 7 bases; junction bases outside the gene matches: 5.

The chain couples TRBV28 to TRBJ1-1; 7 positions match TRBD1. This CDR3 region has 11 residues. V was pared by 6 bases and J by 10 bases, with 5 bases of the junction left unmatched. Germline CDR1 reads MDHEN; CDR2 reads SYDVKM. The CDR3 loop is CASSRQGSAFF. CDR3 DNA sequence: TGTGCCAGCAGCAGACAGGGATCAGCTTTCTTT.

V and J are TRBV9 and TRBJ1-3, with a weak D call TRBD1 (5 bases). Trimming left V 2 bases short and J 4 bases short, with 13 bases between. Germline V lookup: CDR1 SGDLS, CDR2 YYNGEE. The CDR3 spans 15 residues. The CDR3 reads CASSVREGLGNTIYF. The CDR3 bases are TGTGCCAGCAGCGTGAGGGAGGGGCTCGGAAACACCATATATTTT.

The genes are TRBV5-1 and TRBJ1-1; D perhaps matches TRBD1 (6 bases). Trimming cost V 2 bases and J 3 bases, with 14 bases left between them. The CDR3 length is 15 residues. CDR1 and CDR2 from the germline V gene are SGHRS and YFSETQ. Here the CDR3 DNA reads TGCGCCAGCAGCTTAGGGATTGGGGGCCACACTGAAGCTTTCTTT. Translation gives CASSLGIGGHTEAFF.

This chain connects TRBV7-9 to TRBJ2-5, with D perhaps TRBD1 (6 bases). The DNA end is a closer match to TRBJ2-7, so the J assignment may be wrong. CDR1 SEHNR and CDR2 FQNEAQ come from the germline V gene (reference sequence). CDR3 size: 12 residues. Here the CDR3 DNA reads TGTGCCAGCAGCCTGACAGGCCACGAGCAGTACTTC. Translating gives CASSLTGHEQYF.

The chain links TRBV9 to TRBJ2-1; 7 bases align to TRBD2. CDR3 length equals 15 residues. The germline CDR1 and CDR2 sequences are SGDLS and YYNGEE. Trimming cost V 0 bases and J 7 bases; bases outside gene matches: 7. CDR3 residues: CASSVGPGLLNEQFF. The CDR3 DNA is TGTGCCAGCAGCGTAGGCCCGGGACTATTGAATGAGCAGTTCTTC.

The table lists this clone with a few counts. The V and J genes are TRBV7-8 and TRBJ2-7, with a possible D match to TRBD1 (6 bases). The germline V gene has CDR1 SGHVS and CDR2 FQNEAQ. The CDR3 has 14 residues. Trimming stripped 3 bases from V and 0 bases from J, with 9 bases between. The CDR3 DNA follows: TGTGCCAGCAGCTTGCAGGGGAACTCCTACGAGCAGTACTTC. Its translation is CASSLQGNSYEQYF.

The chain carries TRBV9 and TRBJ2-5; D is ambiguous. This CDR3 spans 13 amino acids. The V gene's germline CDR1 is SGDLS and CDR2 YYNGEE. Trimming took off 0 bases at V and 5 bases at J, with 8 bases between the two ends. CDR3 loop: CASSVGAWETQYF. As DNA, the CDR3 is TGTGCCAGCAGCGTAGGAGCTTGGGAGACCCAGTACTTC.

The J gene is TRBJ1-6, the V gene TRBV6-6; 10 bases line up with TRBD1. This CDR3 spans 15 amino acids. The germline V gene encodes CDR1 MNHNY and CDR2 SVGAGI (reference sequence). The trim removed 4 bases at V and 5 bases at J, leaving 2 bases unmatched. Here the CDR3 DNA reads TGTGCCAGCAGTTCGGGACAGGGGCATAATTCACCCCTCCACTTT. This translates into CASSSGQGHNSPLHF.

The chain employs TRBV5-1 and TRBJ2-7; tentative D call: TRBD1 (6 bases). CDR1 is SGHRS and CDR2 is YFSETQ in the germline V gene. V was cut by 2 bases and J by 4 bases, with 10 bases left in between. This CDR3 is 13 amino acids long. The chain's CDR3 is CASSLNREYEQYF. The CDR3 coding sequence is TGCGCCAGCAGCTTAAACAGGGAGTACGAGCAGTACTTC.

DNA for the CDR3: TGTGCCAGCAGCCGGGACTGGGAGCCCCAGCATTTT. This translates into CASSRDWEPQHF. The V and J genes are TRBV6-6 and TRBJ1-5, with D perhaps matching TRBD1 (5 bases). The CDR3 loop spans 12 amino acids. Germline loops: CDR1 MNHNY, CDR2 SVGAGI (reference sequence). Between the trimmed V and J ends, which lost 6 bases and 8 bases, there was a span of 11 bases.